This TCR beta chain derives from a study of CD8 T cells in Susac syndrome. For the study at large: When their blood was taken, patients with Susac syndrome were therapy-naive, taking corticosteroids, or taking intravenous immunoglobulin alone. Broader study findings: The Susac syndrome CD4+ T cell repertoires displayed no clonal expansion.

With respect to this clonotype: Antigen unknown.

RNA was extracted with the RNeasy kit, and a quantity of 0.5 to 1 ug was reverse transcribed using random hexamers. The immunoSEQ assay covered 54 Vbeta and 13 Jbeta segments for CDR3. Via MiXCR, TCRdb re-called the immunoSEQ multiplex PCR reads, giving one row per CDR3 protein. The table has more than 200,000 distinct CDR3 sequences, approximately 94% seen once. The authors sequenced TCR beta from blood CD8+ and CD4+ T cells. Sequenced material: CD4+ T cells from PBMCs. The TCR was taken from a human donor with Susac syndrome.

The CDR3: CASSLVGGGNQPQHF. The CDR3 DNA is TGTGCCAGCAGCTTAGTCGGAGGGGGCAATCAGCCCCAGCATTTT. The genes are TRBV7-9 and TRBJ1-5; D perhaps matches TRBD1 (5 bases). This CDR3 contains 15 residues. The V gene's germline CDR1 is SEHNR and CDR2 FQNEAQ (reference sequence). Trimming removed 1 base at V and 2 bases at J, with 9 bases between.